The T cell receptor beta chain described here comes from a study of cytomegalovirus exposure and HLA in healthy donors (dated by TCRdb to 2016 to 2017). Context from the whole study: According to an earlier analysis of 550 to 700 of the donors, about 179 million T cells yielded 117 million unique TCR beta sequences and about 280 Gb of sequence data. An early release that covered fewer than 800 HLA-typed donors contained approximately 300 gigabases of sequencing data and tens of millions of unique TCR sequences. Of the 300 to 450 genotyped donors, more than 75% were placed in the genetic ancestry cluster associated with self-reported Caucasian donors. The study was designed to test whether signatures of past pathogen exposure could be identified by cataloging public T cell receptors. Using immunosequencing, the study profiled T cell repertoires from roughly 650 subjects and related those repertoires to cytomegalovirus serostatus. In addition to the first cohort of 666 subjects, a separate validation cohort of 130 or so different subjects was used. The study combined high-throughput TCR immunosequencing, statistical association of individual TCRs with disease status, and machine learning to predict cytomegalovirus infection status. A later analysis re-analyzed previously published TCR beta repertoires from 650 to 800 donors and added high-resolution HLA genotyping to study TCR occurrence patterns. The later analysis used no new phenotypic data to find candidate immune exposures, relying instead on TCR beta sequences and their occurrence across donors. An earlier analysis of 587 of the donors used high-throughput TCR beta sequencing to judge whether each TCR beta V gene segment behaved as functional or pseudogenic. Donor age, sex, ethnicity and CMV serostatus were compiled alongside the repertoire data. In a later genetic analysis, genome-wide SNP genotypes for about 55% of the 666 donors were used, and that subset was treated as a discovery cohort. All discovery cohort repertoires had been generated using a single sequencing platform. HLA typing included class I and class II loci at four-digit resolution. Typing coverage differed by locus: A, B, C, DRB1 and DQB1 were typed in roughly 620-630 donors, DQA1 in 522, DPA1 in some 570, and DPB1 in just under 480. Roughly 5 DR-DQ haplotypes were treated as single units for association and clustering because of strong linkage in the cohort. On average, around 240,000 unique TCR beta nucleotide sequences were sequenced per donor among roughly 430 genotyped donors of the cohort, with roughly 19% of those sequences being non-productive.

Per the germline V gene, MGHRA is the CDR1 and YSYEKL is the CDR2. From the cysteine up to the phenylalanine, the CDR3 has a length of 15 residues. CDR3 DNA is the only sequence kept; it has 45 bases, read in frame from the first base. Trimmed from V: 7 bases; trimmed from J: 7 bases; junction bases lacking a gene match: 12. Points the paper makes about the study in general: A later analysis found that HLA-associated TCR beta chains were more clonally expanded and had lower generation probabilities than equally common non-associated chains. The classifier was reported to diagnose cytomegalovirus status with high specificity and sensitivity in both the original and validation cohorts. In the study, 150 to 200 TCR beta chains were listed as associated with cytomegalovirus. Because HLA typing was missing for some donors at each locus, association tests included only the typed subset. Sequencing depth was assumed to be roughly uniform across donors in the presence/absence analyses, though that assumption may not hold. CMV serostatus was the only immune exposure information available for the cohort. Because counts were too low, more than 15 rarely observed V segments, including chromosome 9 orphons, were excluded from the earlier analysis of fewer than 650 of the donors. A later genetic analysis associated a missense DCLRE1C variant with V-gene and J-gene trimming of TCR beta chains, and an independent cohort replicated the association. At a false discovery rate of 0.05, a later analysis linked around 17,000 TCR beta sequences to specific HLA alleles. A further reported finding was that TCR beta sequences accurately predicted the HLA-A and HLA-B alleles for most subjects in the first cohort. Compared with the roughly 670-donor mean, donors in an Asian-associated ancestry cluster had fewer N-insertions in productive TCRs, according to a later genetic analysis. In an earlier analysis of roughly 560 of the donors, most TCR beta V segments were observed in productive rearrangements about 90% or about 30% of the time, broadly matching IMGT annotations. According to a later analysis, most CMV-associated TCR beta chains appeared to be HLA-restricted, and the HLA associations seemed to be driven largely by CMV exposure. Three of the identified cytomegalovirus-associated TCR beta chains were confirmed in vitro to be specific for cytomegalovirus antigens. According to the authors, the approach could potentially be generalized to other disease states and immunological phenotypes. Only TCR beta chains were sequenced in this cohort, and the absence of alpha or paired-chain data limited detectable features. A cluster of highly shared sequence variants was judged likely to represent a technical artifact of the sequencing pipeline. Correlated functional status among segregating V segments might be attributable to linkage disequilibrium, but an unknown experimental factor could not be ruled out. Most TCR sequences were seen in very few donors, while some public TCRs were found in many individuals. When HLA alleles, especially DR and DQ, strongly co-occurred, attributing TCR associations to individual alleles was difficult. A later analysis found that TCR association rates varied across HLA loci, with DRB1 alleles showing the most associated TCRs and HLA-C alleles the fewest. A later analysis reported that several top co-occurrence clusters appeared linked to parvovirus B19, influenza, CMV and Epstein-Barr virus. Some IMGT-functional V segments, including TRBV6-2 and TRBV6-3, could not be told apart with the 87-base-pair reads, so those segments were excluded.

The library was generated by the immunoSEQ multiplex PCR assay. For the multiplex PCR, a mixture combining 60 forward primers for TCR Vbeta segments and 13 reverse primers for TCR Jbeta segments was used. The CDR3 region of rearranged TCR beta genes was amplified from genomic DNA with a multiplex PCR assay. The amplified TCR beta libraries were sequenced on the Illumina HiSeq System as 87-base-pair reads. The original pipeline was this. A later analysis counted 65 million to 90 million unique TCR beta chains across the 690 or so repertoires, and approximately 11 million of these chains were shared by at least two donors. A nearest-neighbor algorithm error-corrected the raw reads and collapsed the reads into unique sequences, merging closely related sequences to remove PCR and sequencing errors. Alignment of CDR3 sequences to IMGT reference sequences was used to assign V, D and J gene segments. For a sequence to be retained, a match of at least six nucleotides was required to both a V gene segment and a J gene segment. Rearrangements were called productive when the CDR3 lacked stop codons and stayed in frame with V and J; all others were non-productive. CDR3 was defined according to IMGT convention as the region running from the second conserved V-encoded cysteine to the conserved J-encoded phenylalanine. Sequences without an unambiguous match to a single V gene segment were excluded from the earlier analysis of several hundred of the donors. In an earlier analysis of around 600 of the donors, V segments were called functional above 56.7% productive rearrangements and were called segregating when the between-donor standard deviation exceeded 5%. A statistical classification framework was built to diagnose cytomegalovirus status from the catalog of TCR beta chain sequences. V and J gene assignment, in a later analysis, came from comparing TCR nucleotide sequences with IMGT/GENE-DB human TR gene sequences. The TCRdist pipeline was used in a later analysis to assign CDR3 sequences and most-parsimonious VDJ recombination scenarios. In a later analysis, each TCR beta chain was defined by its CDR3 amino acid sequence together with its V-gene family, and reads lacking a unique V-gene family were excluded. To address suspected cross-contamination and a sequencing artifact, a later analysis removed some 620 highly shared, low-generation-probability nucleotide sequences. In a later analysis, a clonal expansion index was calculated for each public chain from normalized within-repertoire ranks of inferred template counts. In a later analysis, generation probabilities were computed with a VDJ recombination model fitted to out-of-frame rearrangements, and the resulting probabilities were checked against IGoR. In a later analysis, TCR-TCR, TCR-HLA and TCR-CMV co-occurrence was scored with hypergeometric tests, and a repertoire-size bias correction was applied to TCR pairs. False discovery rates were estimated in a later analysis by permuting HLA or CMV assignments 20 times. In a later analysis, co-occurring TCRs were grouped using DBSCAN, and TCRdist sequence similarity was added for clustering within HLA-allele-positive subsets. Repertoires with fewer than 30,000 or more than 120,000 public chains were left out of co-occurrence clustering, as were about 5 repertoires with anomalous nucleotide sharing. In TCRdb, the immuneACCESS table is reduced to in-frame sequences with V and J assigned. These tables do not hold every clone; where another copy was compared, an unresolved V gene accounts for under half, and the others remain unexplained. V, J and clone size are those of that table, while D and trimming were read from the DNA. In this sample the table shows 180,000 or so clones, about 79% of which occur a single time. The top ten hold 6% to 7% of the sample.

The cohort consisted of 650 to 850 healthy bone marrow donors. Cohort members were all nominally healthy when sampled, although unrecorded immune exposures were likely present. The donor was CMV seropositive and belonged to the group of 250 to 300 seropositive cohort members. Each donor provided a peripheral blood sample, and peripheral blood mononuclear cells were used for TCR beta sequencing. The Qiagen DNeasy Blood Extraction Kit was used to extract genomic DNA from the blood cell samples. Comments on this clone: The specificity of this receptor is unknown. No much larger clonotype is one base removed from it; base qualities were not supplied.

This TCR derives from a man in his forties in good health and CMV-seropositive. The sequence links TRBV4-1 to TRBJ2-1; 8 bases in between match TRBD2. Sequencing was performed on PBMCs. The CDR3 here reads CASNAVLAETNEQFF. The bases read TGCGCCAGCAACGCCGTACTAGCGGAAACTAATGAGCAGTTCTTC.